The rows below give T cell receptor beta chains drawn from one sample of a study of glioma-infiltrating T cells. TCRdb reprocessed the multiplex PCR reads with MiXCR, giving one entry per CDR3 protein. The data show about 130,000 distinct CDR3 sequences, under 30% seen once. The specimen sequenced was glioma tissue, nonneoplastic brain tissue, or PBMCs (not recorded which). Receptor source: a human donor with low-grade glioma or glioblastoma, undergoing nonglioma brain surgery, or in good health (not recorded which). The CDR3 runs from the conserved cysteine through the conserved F or W. The order of the fields is CDR3 protein, CDR3 DNA, J gene, CDR3 length, V gene, clone size, D gene. A D gene is named only where the DNA matches it firmly. The listing skips clone size in some rows; elsewhere it reads once, few, many or a size class.

CASSYGYLAKNIQYF	TGTGCCAGCAGTTATGGGTACCTAGCCAAAAACATTCAGTACTTC	TRBJ2-4	15	TRBV28	many	NA
CASRSEGYTEAFF	TGTGCCAGCAGATCTGAGGGCTACACTGAAGCTTTCTTT	TRBJ1-1	13	TRBV12-3/TRBV12-4	few	NA
CASSPVAGGPRSNKNIQYF	TGTGCCAGCAGTCCCGTTGCCGGGGGGCCACGATCCAACAAAAACATTCAGTACTTC	TRBJ2-4	19	TRBV28	few	NA
CASSYSSLGGYTF	TGTGCCAGCAGTTACTCTTCCCTCGGTGGCTACACCTTC	TRBJ1-2	13	TRBV6-6	many	NA
CASRWSGTETQYF	TGTGCCAGCCGTTGGTCCGGGACAGAGACCCAGTACTTC	TRBJ2-5	13	TRBV28	many	NA
CASSVFGPDAFF	TGTGCCAGCAGTGTATTTGGGCCTGACGCTTTCTTT	TRBJ1-1	12	TRBV2	many	NA
CASSLRDRARYEKLFF	TGTGCCAGCTCACTCAGGGACAGGGCGCGGTATGAAAAACTGTTTTTT	TRBJ1-4	16	TRBV18	NA	TRBD1
CASSQPERAQETQYF	TGCGCCAGCAGCCAGCCGGAGAGGGCCCAAGAGACCCAGTACTTC	TRBJ2-5	15	TRBV5-1	NA	NA
CASSRSTNQPQHF	TGTGCCAGCAGCCGCTCCACCAATCAGCCCCAGCATTTT	TRBJ1-5	13	TRBV3-1	few	NA
CASSYPQGMEAFF	TGTGCCAGCAGTTACCCCCAGGGGATGGAAGCTTTCTTT	TRBJ1-1	13	TRBV6-2/TRBV6-3	many	NA
CASSENGEAFF	TGTGCCAGCAGTGAAAACGGTGAAGCTTTCTTT	TRBJ1-1	11	TRBV6-1	many	NA
CASSSLAGGTNTQYF	TGTGCCAGCAGTTCACTAGCGGGGGGCACGAATACGCAGTATTTT	TRBJ2-3	15	TRBV27	many	TRBD2
CSASLRGAGDTQYF	TGCAGTGCTAGTTTACGGGGGGCCGGAGATACGCAGTATTTT	TRBJ2-3	14	TRBV20-1	few	NA
CASSRLGLSNEQFF	TGTGCCAGCAGCCGACTAGGGCTATCTAATGAGCAGTTCTTC	TRBJ2-1	14	TRBV27	NA	NA
CASGTSGGAGELFF	TGTGCCAGCGGGACTAGCGGGGGGGCCGGGGAGCTGTTTTTT	TRBJ2-2	14	TRBV12-3/TRBV12-4	NA	TRBD2
CASSPNGVRNTEAFF	TGTGCCAGCTCACCTAACGGTGTCAGGAACACTGAAGCTTTCTTT	TRBJ1-1	15	TRBV18	few	NA
CASSFGGQPQHF	TGTGCCAGCAGTTTTGGGGGTCAGCCCCAGCATTTT	TRBJ1-5	12	TRBV27	many	NA
CASSQGLHNQPQHF	TGTGCCAGCAGCCAGGGACTACACAATCAGCCCCAGCATTTT	TRBJ1-5	14	TRBV14	NA	NA
CASSPITGTAEAFF	TGTGCCAGCAGCCCGATCACCGGGACAGCTGAAGCTTTCTTT	TRBJ1-1	14	TRBV6-1	many	TRBD1